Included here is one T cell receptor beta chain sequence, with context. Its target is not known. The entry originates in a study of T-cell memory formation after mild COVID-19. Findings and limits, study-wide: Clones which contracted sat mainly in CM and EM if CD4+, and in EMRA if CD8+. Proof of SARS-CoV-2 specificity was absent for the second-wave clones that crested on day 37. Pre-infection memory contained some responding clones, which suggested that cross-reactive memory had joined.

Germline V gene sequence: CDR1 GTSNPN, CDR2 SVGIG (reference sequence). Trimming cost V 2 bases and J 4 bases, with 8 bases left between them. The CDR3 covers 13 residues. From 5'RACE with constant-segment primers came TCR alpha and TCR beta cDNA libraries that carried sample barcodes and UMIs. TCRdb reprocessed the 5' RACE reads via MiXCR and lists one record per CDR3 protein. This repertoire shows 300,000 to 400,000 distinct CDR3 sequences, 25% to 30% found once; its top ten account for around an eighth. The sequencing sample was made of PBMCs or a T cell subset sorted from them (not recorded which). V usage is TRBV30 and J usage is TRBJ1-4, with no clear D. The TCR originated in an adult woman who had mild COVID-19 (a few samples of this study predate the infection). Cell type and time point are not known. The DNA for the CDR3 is TGTGCCTGGAGTTACGGAAGTAATGAAAAACTGTTTTTT. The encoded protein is CAWSYGSNEKLFF.